This T cell receptor beta chain is from a study of PD-1 blockade in classical Hodgkin lymphoma. General observations from the study: Similar baseline diversity was found in complete responders and newly diagnosed patients.

Germline trimming cut 2 bases from V and 3 bases from J; bases unmatched to any gene: 18. CDR1 is SGHVS and CDR2 is FQNEAQ in the germline V gene. This CDR3 spans 21 amino acids. After autologous stem cell transplantation all patients relapsed, and prior brentuximab vedotin exposure differed between cohorts. Comments on this clone: The antigen remains undetermined.

The table came from immunoSEQ multiplex PCR; TCRdb's copy has only in-frame clones and leaves some out. The top ten clones hold 22% of a sample with tens of thousands of clones, around 90% of them seen once. The chain joins TRBV7-8 to TRBJ2-2; 10 bases are shared with TRBD2. The origin of this receptor is a human donor with classical Hodgkin lymphoma. This sample comprised peripheral blood mononuclear cells (PBMCs), obtained at baseline. CDR3 nucleotide sequence: TGTGCCAGCAGCTTATTATCCCCCCGGCTAGCGGGAGATATTGACACCGGGGAGCTGTTTTTT. As protein: CASSLLSPRLAGDIDTGELFF.